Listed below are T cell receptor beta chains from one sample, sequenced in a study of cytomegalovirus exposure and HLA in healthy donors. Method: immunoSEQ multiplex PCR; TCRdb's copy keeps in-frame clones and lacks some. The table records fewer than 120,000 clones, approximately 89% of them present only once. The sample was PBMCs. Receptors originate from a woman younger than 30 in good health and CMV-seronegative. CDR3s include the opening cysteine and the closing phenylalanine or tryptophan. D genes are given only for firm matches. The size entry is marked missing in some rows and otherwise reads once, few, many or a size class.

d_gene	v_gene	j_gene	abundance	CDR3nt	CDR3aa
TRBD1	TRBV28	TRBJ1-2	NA	TGTGCCAGCAGTAATCCGGGACAGGGTGTCGGCTACACCTTC	CASSNPGQGVGYTF
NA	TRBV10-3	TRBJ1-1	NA	TGTGCCATCAGTGAGTGGCTCACCAACACTGAAGCTTTCTTT	CAISEWLTNTEAFF
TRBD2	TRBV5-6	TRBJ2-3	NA	TGTGCCAGCAGCTTGGGGCTAGCGGGAGTATGGGATACGCAGTATTTT	CASSLGLAGVWDTQYF
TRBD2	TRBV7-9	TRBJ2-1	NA	TGTGCCAGCAGCCAACGGGGACTAGCGGGAGGCACCTACAATGAGCAGTTCTTC	CASSQRGLAGGTYNEQFF
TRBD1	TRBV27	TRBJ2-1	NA	TGTGCCAGCGGCACCGGGACAGGTTGGACTGAGCAGTTCTTC	CASGTGTGWTEQFF
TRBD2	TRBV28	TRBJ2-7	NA	TGTGCCAGCAGTTTACGGCTAGCGGCAGGAAGATTTACCTACGAGCAGTACTTC	CASSLRLAAGRFTYEQYF
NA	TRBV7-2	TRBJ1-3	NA	TGTGCCAGCAGCCTTACGGGGGGAAAATCTGGAAACACCATATATTTT	CASSLTGGKSGNTIYF
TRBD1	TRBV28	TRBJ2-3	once	TGTGCCAGCAGTCTAGGGACAGGGGTCACAGATACGCAGTATTTT	CASSLGTGVTDTQYF
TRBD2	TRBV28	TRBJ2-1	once	TGTGCCAGCAGTTCGACTAGCGGGTCCTACAATGAGCAGTTCTTC	CASSSTSGSYNEQFF
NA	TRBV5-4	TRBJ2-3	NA	TGTGCCAGCAGCTTGGTTGGGCGGGGAACAGATACGCAGTATTTT	CASSLVGRGTDTQYF
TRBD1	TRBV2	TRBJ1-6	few	TGTGCCAGCAGTGATGGGACAGGTCAATCACCCCTCCACTTT	CASSDGTGQSPLHF
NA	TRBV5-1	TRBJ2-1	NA	TGCGCCAGCAGCTTGGTTAGGGGGAACGAGCAGTTCTTC	CASSLVRGNEQFF
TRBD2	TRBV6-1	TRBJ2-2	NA	TGTGCCAGCAGTGAAGCAGCGGGGGATATCACCGGGGAGCTGTTTTTT	CASSEAAGDITGELFF
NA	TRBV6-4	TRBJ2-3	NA	TGTGCCAGCAGTGAGGGGGGGCCCACCACAGATACGCAGTATTTT	CASSEGGPTTDTQYF
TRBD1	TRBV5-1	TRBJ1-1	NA	TGCGCCAGCAGCTTGGAGGGGACAGGGACTTTCTTT	CASSLEGTGTFF
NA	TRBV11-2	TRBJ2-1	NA	TGTGCCAGCAGCTTTAGGGGGGACAGCCATGATGAGCAGTTCTTC	CASSFRGDSHDEQFF
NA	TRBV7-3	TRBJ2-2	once	TGTGCCAGCAGCGTAAACAGGGATGGCGGGGAGCTGTTTTTT	CASSVNRDGGELFF
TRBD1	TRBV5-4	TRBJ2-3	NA	TGTGCCAGCAGCGCCCGCCTTGACAGGGGGCGGACAGATACGCAGTATTTT	CASSARLDRGRTDTQYF
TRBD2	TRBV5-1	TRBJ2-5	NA	TGCGCCAGCAGCTTGGGTTCCAGCGGGGCCGAGACCCAGTACTTC	CASSLGSSGAETQYF
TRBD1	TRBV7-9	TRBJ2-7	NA	TGTGCCAGCAGCAGAGGACAGGGGCGCGAGCAGTACTTC	CASSRGQGREQYF
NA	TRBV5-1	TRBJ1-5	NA	TGCGCCAGCAGCTTGGATTATAGCAATCAGCCCCAGCATTTT	CASSLDYSNQPQHF
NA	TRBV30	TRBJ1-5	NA	TGTGCCTGGAGTAGGGACACCATTAGCAATCAGCCCCAGCATTTT	CAWSRDTISNQPQHF
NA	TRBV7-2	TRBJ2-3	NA	TGTGCCAGCAGCTCCCCGGGACTTCTATTC	CASSSPGLLF
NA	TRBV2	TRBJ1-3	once	TGTGCCAGCAGCCTGGACAGCGCTTCTGGAAACACCATATATTTT	CASSLDSASGNTIYF
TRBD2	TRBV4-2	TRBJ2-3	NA	TGTGCCAGCAGCCAAGATAGCGGGAGGGCCACAGATACGCAGTATTTT	CASSQDSGRATDTQYF
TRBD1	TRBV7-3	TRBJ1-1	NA	TGTGCCAGCAGCTCCTCCGGGACAGGGAACACTGAAGCTTTCTTT	CASSSSGTGNTEAFF
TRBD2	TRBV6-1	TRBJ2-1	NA	TGTGCCAGCAGAACACTAGCGGGAGATTCCAATGAGCAGTTCTTC	CASRTLAGDSNEQFF
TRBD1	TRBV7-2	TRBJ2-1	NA	TGTGCCAGCAGCCGAGGGGACAGGCCCTTCAATGAGCAGTTCTTC	CASSRGDRPFNEQFF
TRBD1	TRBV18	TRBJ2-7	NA	TGTGCCAGCTCACCATCGGGACAGGGTTACTACGAGCAGTACTTC	CASSPSGQGYYEQYF
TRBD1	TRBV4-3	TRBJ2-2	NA	TGCGCCAGCAGCCAGGATGACAGGGCGGGCACCGGGGAGCTGTTTTTT	CASSQDDRAGTGELFF
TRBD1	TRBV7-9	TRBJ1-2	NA	TGTGCCAGCAGTTCCGGGACAGGGGTTCAGAACTATGGCTACACCTTC	CASSSGTGVQNYGYTF
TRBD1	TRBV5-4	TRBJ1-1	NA	TGTGCCAGCAGCGTCCGGGACAGGAACACTGAAGCTTTCTTT	CASSVRDRNTEAFF
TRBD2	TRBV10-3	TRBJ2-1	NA	TGTGCCATCAGTGAGTCGATGGCGCTAGCGGAAAACAATGAGCAGTTCTTC	CAISESMALAENNEQFF
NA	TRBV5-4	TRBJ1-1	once	TGTGCCAGCAGCCACGACAGGCGGGACACTGAAGCTTTCTTT	CASSHDRRDTEAFF
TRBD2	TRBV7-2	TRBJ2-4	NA	TGTGCCAGCAGCTTACCCCGAGCGGGGCAAAACATTCAGTACTTC	CASSLPRAGQNIQYF
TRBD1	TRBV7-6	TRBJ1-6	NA	TGTGCCAGCAGCTTCCAGACAGGGGTTAATTCACCCCTCCACTTT	CASSFQTGVNSPLHF
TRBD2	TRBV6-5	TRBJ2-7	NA	TGTGCCAGCAGTCCAGGACTAGCCAACTTCAAGCAGTACTTC	CASSPGLANFKQYF
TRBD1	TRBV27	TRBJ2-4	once	TGTGCCAGCAGTTCCCGGACAGGGAGCATTCAGTACTTC	CASSSRTGSIQYF
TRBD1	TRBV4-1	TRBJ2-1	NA	TGCGCTTCCAGCCTCCGGGACAGAGGAAACAATGAGCAGTTCTTC	CASSLRDRGNNEQFF
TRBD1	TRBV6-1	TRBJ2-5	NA	TGTGCCAGCAGTGAAGCGGGGACAGAGAAAGAGACCCAGTACTTC	CASSEAGTEKETQYF
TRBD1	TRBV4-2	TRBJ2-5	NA	TGTGCCAGCAGCCAAAACCGGGACAGGGGAAAGACCCAGTACTTC	CASSQNRDRGKTQYF
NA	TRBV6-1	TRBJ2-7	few	TGTGCCAGCAGTGCCCGGGACATCCGCTACGAGCAGTACTTC	CASSARDIRYEQYF
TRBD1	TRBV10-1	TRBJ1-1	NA	TGCGCCAGCAGCCCTCGGGACAGGGGAAAAGCTTTCTTT	CASSPRDRGKAFF
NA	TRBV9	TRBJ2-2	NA	TGTGCCAGCAGCCCCAGAAGAACCGGGGAGCTGTTTTTT	CASSPRRTGELFF
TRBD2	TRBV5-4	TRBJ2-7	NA	TGTGCCAGCAGCTTTACTAGCGGGAGCTCCTACGAGCAGTACTTC	CASSFTSGSSYEQYF
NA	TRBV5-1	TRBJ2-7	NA	TGCGCCAGCAGACCCTGGTCGGGCAGGGCTACCTACGAGCAGTACTTC	CASRPWSGRATYEQYF
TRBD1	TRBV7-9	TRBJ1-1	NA	TGTGCCAGCAGCTTAGGGGACAGGGGGGACACTGAAGCTTTCTTT	CASSLGDRGDTEAFF
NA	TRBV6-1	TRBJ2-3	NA	TGTGCCAGCAGTGAAGGCAGGGGAGGGGCAGATACGCAGTATTTT	CASSEGRGGADTQYF
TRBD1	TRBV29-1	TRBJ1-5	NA	TGCAGCGTCGTGGGACAGGGAGTAGGGGGCAATCAGCCCCAGCATTTT	CSVVGQGVGGNQPQHF
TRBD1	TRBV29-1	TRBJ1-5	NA	TGCAGCGTTGACTTTCGACAGGGGCCCCTTTCAAAGCCCCAGCATTTT	CSVDFRQGPLSKPQHF
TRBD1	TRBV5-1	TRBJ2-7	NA	TGCGCCAGCAGCTCGGGACAGGGACCTTCCTACGAGCAGTACTTC	CASSSGQGPSYEQYF
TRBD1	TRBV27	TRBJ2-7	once	TGTGCCAGCAGCGGACAGGCAGACGAGCAGTACTTC	CASSGQADEQYF
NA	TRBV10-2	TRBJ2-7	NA	TGCGCCAGCAGTGTACAGCCAATAGACGAGCAGTACTTC	CASSVQPIDEQYF